The 4 T cell receptor beta chains below were found in one sample sequenced in a study of T cell responses to AZD1222 COVID-19 vaccine. Measured with immunoSEQ multiplex PCR; TCRdb has only the in-frame clones, and not every one. Among around 100,000 clones listed, about 85% were seen once. The specimen was peripheral blood, collected 28 days after the second AZD1222 dose. The receptors stem from an adult who received the AZD1222 COVID-19 vaccine.

This clone was picked up one time. The chain is built from TRBV28 and TRBJ1-3; 8 bases line up with TRBD1. Germline V gives CDR1 MDHEN, CDR2 SYDVKM. V was pared by 6 bases and J by 2 bases, with 6 bases of the junction left unmatched. This CDR3 spans 15 amino acids. The CDR3 DNA reads as TGTGCCAGCAGGCCATCGACAGGGGCTGGAAACACCATATATTTT. Translating it yields CASRPSTGAGNTIYF.

The chain is built from TRBV19 and TRBJ2-3; 11 bases agree with TRBD2. The CDR3 covers 17 residues. The germline gives CDR1 LNHDA, CDR2 SQIVND (reference sequence). V was clipped by 5 bases and J by 5 bases; unmatched bases: 12. The CDR3 nucleotides are TGTGCCAGTAGTCCCTGGGGTAGCGGGGGGGCCAGAGATACGCAGTATTTT. Amino acids: CASSPWGSGGARDTQYF.

In this sample, this clone turned up a few times. The V call is TRBV11-3, the J call TRBJ2-1; 9 bases match TRBD2. The germline CDR1 and CDR2 sequences are SGHNT and YENEEA. There are 12 residues in the CDR3. The ends lost 5 bases at V and 15 bases at J; junction bases unmatched: 8. As DNA, the CDR3 is TGTGCCAGCAGCGGACGAGCGGGGGGCGTGTTCTTC. Translation gives CASSGRAGGVFF. Together with reference TRBV11-3 and TRBJ2-1, the CDR3 gives the full variable domain: EAGVVQSPRYKIIEKKQPVAFWCNPISGHNTLYWYLQNLGQGPELLIRYENEEAVDDSQLPKDRFSAERLKGVDSTLKIQPAELGDSAVYLCASSGRAGGVFFGPGTRLTVL.

This rearrangement joins TRBV10-2 to TRBJ1-1, with 10 bases aligning to TRBD1. The CDR3 totals 14 residues. Germline-derived CDR1 and CDR2 are WSHSY and SAAADI. Trimming took 6 bases from V and 2 from J; bases not matched to a gene: 3. The CDR3 bases are TGCGCCAGCAGGGAGACAGGGGGCAACACTGAAGCTTTCTTT. Translation gives CASRETGGNTEAFF.